This T cell receptor beta chain derives from a study of blood T cell repertoires in COVID-19. This CDR3 contains 16 residues. V lost 0 bases, J lost 2 bases, and 5 bases stayed unmatched. Germline-derived CDR1 and CDR2 are SGDLS and YYNGEE. Only in-frame clones appear in the TCRdb table, and some are missing; sequencing was by immunoSEQ multiplex PCR. The table lists about 68,000 clones, 86% of them singletons, with more than 1.4% in the top ten. The sequenced sample was peripheral blood. The TCR sequence derives from an older woman with acute or convalescent COVID-19. The chain is built from TRBV9 and TRBJ1-3; the match to TRBD1 covers 7 bases. CDR3 nucleotide sequence: TGTGCCAGCAGCGTAGGGGCGACAGGGACTGGAAACACCATATATTTT. Residues: CASSVGATGTGNTIYF.